These T cell receptor beta chains were read from a single sample in a study of identical twins. In TCRdb, the 5' RACE reads were re-called with MiXCR into one record per CDR3 protein. Among around 960,000 distinct CDR3 sequences listed, roughly an eighth were seen once. These data were also reused for a study on yellow fever vaccine responses in identical twins.

Specimen: PBMCs. The receptors come from a woman under 30 in good health. Both conserved end residues are part of each CDR3. Fields, in order: V gene, CDR3 protein.

TRBV12-3/TRBV12-4	CASSFPEWAGGLDNEQFF
TRBV2	CASSVGLGFDEQFF
TRBV20-1	CSAFGGGRTDTQYF
TRBV20-1	CSAWGGSNNEQFF
TRBV20-1	CSARDGSGSNEQFF
TRBV5-1	CASSFRPREGAVGTTDTQYF
TRBV2	CAGGEREVVSEQFF
TRBV21-1	CASRNGVFEQFF
TRBV7-9	CASSASGSMGTEAFF
TRBV12-3/TRBV12-4	CASKEGQTGKEKLFF
TRBV6-1	CASNSGGGGQETQYF
TRBV15	CATSRDRQGIWFF
TRBV3-1	CASSQPNTEAFF
TRBV12-3/TRBV12-4	CASSWQNTGELFF
TRBV28	CASSLGLAGATSEQFF
TRBV27	CASSFLDGELFF
TRBV12-3/TRBV12-4	CASSRRPYEQYF
TRBV5-6	CASSYRTSGRADTQYF
TRBV11-2	CASSFRGAPEETQYF
TRBV14	CASSQSPLSYNEQFF
TRBV20-1	CSARDPWREGQQFF
TRBV6-1	CASTSEGSGSNEQFF
TRBV27	CASSYKTRATYEQYF
TRBV27	CASSLGPQPTHF
TRBV5-5	CASSAGTGATGELFF
TRBV12-5	CASGAGQGTETQYF
TRBV11-2	CASSLTSGRSDTQYF
TRBV11-2	CASSASGGGTDTQYF
TRBV4-1	CASSHPPPASSSYEQYF
TRBV2	CASSPFGQGVPQHF
TRBV20-1	CSAKGLAGDHEQFF
TRBV28	CASSLGQGPRSYNEQFF
TRBV6-5	CASSYSQPTGELFF
TRBV12-3/TRBV12-4	CASSFRRGTDTQYF
TRBV7-2	CASSLETYSNQPQHF
TRBV12-3/TRBV12-4	CASTPGGRLTEAFF
TRBV20-1	CSARELAVEQFF
TRBV20-1	CSARDWAGGTDTQYF
TRBV7-9	CASSIGLAGGNEQFF
TRBV12-3/TRBV12-4	CASSYRRPTDTQYF
TRBV7-9	CASSLDGRGGQYF
TRBV7-3	CASSSKTSGGRNEQFF
TRBV7-2	CASSHRSQDTQYF
TRBV10-3	CAIRRGDISGNTIYF
TRBV5-1	CASSLLGRENTEAFF
TRBV10-3	CATTWGRGTEAFF